The rows below give T cell receptor beta chains drawn from one sample of a study of T cell responses to AZD1222 COVID-19 vaccine. Using immunoSEQ multiplex PCR, the repertoire was profiled, and TCRdb retains in-frame clones only, with some absent. This sample carries approximately 120,000 clones, around 89% of them seen once, and the ten largest clones take roughly 4%. This sample comprised peripheral blood, obtained on day 0 of AZD1222 vaccination. These receptors were obtained from an adult in good health. CDR3s include the opening cysteine and the closing phenylalanine or tryptophan. Each record gives: J gene, D gene, V gene, clone size, CDR3 DNA, CDR3 protein. A D gene is named only where the DNA matches it firmly. Clone size is shown for a subset of rows, as once, few, many or a class of expanded clone.

>TRBJ1-2|NA|TRBV11-2|NA
TGTGCCAGCAGCTTATCTGCCGGCAACTATGGCTACACCTTC
CASSLSAGNYGYTF
>TRBJ2-1|TRBD2|TRBV27|NA
TGTGCCAGCAGCGGACTAGCGGGGAACAATGAGCAGTTCTTC
CASSGLAGNNEQFF
>TRBJ2-5|NA|TRBV10-2|NA
TGCGCCAGCACCAAGGTCGGGAGTGAGACCCAGTACTTC
CASTKVGSETQYF
>TRBJ2-1|NA|TRBV11-3|NA
TGTGCCAGCAGCTTAGTGCGACGATCGGGGCCCTACAATGAGCAGTTCTTC
CASSLVRRSGPYNEQFF
>TRBJ2-7|TRBD1|TRBV9|NA
TGTGCCAGCAGCGTAGCCGGACAGGGGGCCTCCTACGAGCAGTACTTC
CASSVAGQGASYEQYF
>TRBJ2-1|NA|TRBV27|NA
TGTGCCAGCACCAGCGGGGGGACAGGGATCAGGACTGAGCAGTTCTTC
CASTSGGTGIRTEQFF
>TRBJ1-5|TRBD1|TRBV19|NA
TGTGCCAGTAGTTCTCCCGACAGGGTCCCCAATCAGCCCCAGCATTTT
CASSSPDRVPNQPQHF
>TRBJ2-5|NA|TRBV19|NA
TGTGCCAGTAGCCCCGGGATCCCGGAGACCCAGTACTTC
CASSPGIPETQYF
>TRBJ1-2|NA|TRBV3-1/TRBV3-2|NA
TGTGCCAGCAGACCCACCGGGACTTACTATGGCTACACCTTC
CASRPTGTYYGYTF
>TRBJ1-1|NA|TRBV4-2|NA
TGTGCCAGCAGCCAAGCGGACAGACGGACTGAAGCTTTCTTT
CASSQADRRTEAFF
>TRBJ1-5|TRBD1|TRBV18|once
TGTGCCAGCTCCCAAGGGACAGCCGCCGGGGCCCAGCATTTT
CASSQGTAAGAQHF
>TRBJ2-7|NA|TRBV10-3|once
TGTGCCATCAGTCCAGAACCCTTTTACGAGCAGTACTTC
CAISPEPFYEQYF
>TRBJ1-3|TRBD1|TRBV18|NA
TGTGCCAGCTCACCCATGACAGGGGGCGGCAATGGAAACACCATATATTTT
CASSPMTGGGNGNTIYF
>TRBJ1-1|NA|TRBV6-2/TRBV6-3|NA
TGTGCCAGCAGTCCCCCGAACACTGAAGCTTTCTTT
CASSPPNTEAFF
>TRBJ1-5|TRBD1|TRBV5-8|once
TGTGCCAGCAGCAGGACAGGGGGCAATCAGCCCCAGCATTTT
CASSRTGGNQPQHF
>TRBJ1-2|NA|TRBV3-1/TRBV3-2|NA
TGTGCCAGCAGCCAGTCTCTAGTCGCAACGAGGGGCTACACCTTC
CASSQSLVATRGYTF
>TRBJ1-2|NA|TRBV19|NA
TGTGCCAGTACCCTCGGGGGGAGCAGGGAGTATTATGGCTACACCTTC
CASTLGGSREYYGYTF
>TRBJ1-5|TRBD1|TRBV27|NA
TGTGCCAGCAGTCTAAGGGGGACAGCCTATAGCAATCAGCCCCAGCATTTT
CASSLRGTAYSNQPQHF
>TRBJ2-7|NA|TRBV24-1|NA
TGTGCCACCAGTGATTCTTGGGGGGTCGAGCAGTACTTC
CATSDSWGVEQYF
>TRBJ2-2|NA|TRBV28|few
TGTGCCAGCAGTTATAGCGGGGAGCTGTTTTTT
CASSYSGELFF
>TRBJ1-4|TRBD1|TRBV6-5|NA
TGTGCCAGCATGCGGGGCGGACAGGGCAACGAAAAACTGTTTTTT
CASMRGGQGNEKLFF
>TRBJ2-7|NA|TRBV7-2|NA
TGTGCCAGCAGCCCTCGGGCGGGGGCTCAGTACTTC
CASSPRAGAQYF
>TRBJ2-5|NA|TRBV7-3|NA
TGTGCCAGCAGCCCCTCGGGAGCTCAAGAGACCCAGTACTTC
CASSPSGAQETQYF
>TRBJ2-7|NA|TRBV6-2/TRBV6-3|NA
TGTGCCAGCAGTTACGTCACGAAGGGGTACGAGCAGTACTTC
CASSYVTKGYEQYF
>TRBJ1-2|NA|TRBV10-3|NA
TGTGCCATCAGTATGCAGGAAGCTAACTATGGCTACACCTTC
CAISMQEANYGYTF
>TRBJ2-1|TRBD2|TRBV24-1|NA
TGTGCCACCAGTGATTTCGGAAGCGGGGCTAACAATGAGCAGTTCTTC
CATSDFGSGANNEQFF
>TRBJ1-6|NA|TRBV18|NA
TGTGCCAGCTCACCGGGGGCAGGGAATTCACCCCTCCACTTT
CASSPGAGNSPLHF
>TRBJ2-5|NA|TRBV9|NA
TGTGCCAGCAGCGTAGGGCAGGGGTGGATCGGGGAGACCCAGTACTTC
CASSVGQGWIGETQYF
>TRBJ2-3|TRBD1|TRBV25-1|NA
TGTGCCAGCACGCTTCGCGGGACAGGGGCAGATACGCAGTATTTT
CASTLRGTGADTQYF
>TRBJ2-1|NA|TRBV7-2|NA
TGTGCCAGCAGCTTAAGGGGGGTCGCGTACGTGTACAATGAGCAGTTCTTC
CASSLRGVAYVYNEQFF
>TRBJ2-2|NA|TRBV27|NA
TGTGCCAGCAGTTTCAGGGGCACGACCGGGGAGCTGTTTTTT
CASSFRGTTGELFF
>TRBJ2-1|NA|TRBV28|NA
TGTGCCAGCAGTTCCCTTTTGCCCGGACAGTTCTTC
CASSSLLPGQFF
>TRBJ2-4|NA|TRBV28|NA
TGTGCCAGCAGTTTATTTCCGGGATCCTTCCACTTC
CASSLFPGSFHF
>TRBJ2-3|NA|TRBV24-1|NA
TGTGCCACCAGTGTCCAAAGGACGAGCGCAGATACGCAGTATTTT
CATSVQRTSADTQYF
>TRBJ1-2|NA|TRBV3-1/TRBV3-2|NA
TGTGCCAGCAGCCAAGGGTCCGGTAACTATGGCTACACCTTC
CASSQGSGNYGYTF
>TRBJ1-2|NA|TRBV13|NA
TGTGCCAGCAGCTTAGGCCGGGGCAGGGCTGATGGCTACACCTTC
CASSLGRGRADGYTF
>TRBJ2-3|NA|TRBV9|NA
TGTGCCAGCAGCGCGCAGGGGAAGAGGACAGATACGCAGTATTTT
CASSAQGKRTDTQYF
>TRBJ2-7|TRBD1|TRBV28|few
TGTGCCAGCAGCTTACAGGGGGAGAACTACGAGCAGTACTTC
CASSLQGENYEQYF
>TRBJ1-3|NA|TRBV19|NA
TGTGCCTGTAGACAGACAACTGGAAACACCATATATTTT
CACRQTTGNTIYF
>TRBJ2-1|NA|TRBV23-1|NA
TGCGCCAGCAGTCAATCTACCCGCGATGGGAATGAGCAGTTCTTC
CASSQSTRDGNEQFF
>TRBJ1-2|NA|TRBV29-1|NA
TGCAGCGTTGTAGAGGCTAACTATGGCTACACCTTC
CSVVEANYGYTF
>TRBJ1-5|TRBD1|TRBV27|once
TGTGCCAGCAGCGCCGGGACAGGGAGAAATCAGCCCCAGCATTTT
CASSAGTGRNQPQHF
>TRBJ1-3|NA|TRBV7-2|NA
TGTGCCAGCAGCCGCAACTCTGGAAACACCATATATTTT
CASSRNSGNTIYF
>TRBJ2-7|NA|TRBV11-2|few
TGTGCCAGCAGCTTATTAGCCCCCTACGAGCAGTACTTC
CASSLLAPYEQYF
>TRBJ1-1|NA|TRBV7-2|NA
TGTGCCAGCAGCTTAGGGGTTGAAACTGAAGCTTTCTTT
CASSLGVETEAFF
>TRBJ1-2|TRBD1|TRBV30|once
TGTGCCTGGACCCCGGGACAGTATGGCTACACCTTC
CAWTPGQYGYTF
>TRBJ1-2|NA|TRBV20-1|NA
TGCAGTGGAGGGGGGAACTATGGCTACACCTTC
CSGGGNYGYTF
>TRBJ1-2|NA|TRBV9|NA
TGTGCCAGCAGCGTTGTCCAGGGGCCAGGGGGCTACACCTTC
CASSVVQGPGGYTF
>TRBJ2-5|NA|TRBV6-4|once
TGTGCCAGCAGTGGTTCACAGGGTGAGACCCAGTACTTC
CASSGSQGETQYF
>TRBJ1-1|NA|TRBV29-1|NA
TGCAGCGTTGAAGGAGGGGCACACACTGAAGCTTTCTTT
CSVEGGAHTEAFF
>TRBJ1-6|NA|TRBV19|NA
TGTGCCAGTAGACCAGGGGTTGGCTCACCCCTCCACTTT
CASRPGVGSPLHF